These 3 T cell receptor beta chains were sequenced from one sample in a study of siplizumab effects on memory and regulatory T cells. Cells that made up the mixed lymphocyte reaction were cocultured at 37°C for about six days. Sequencing was performed with immunoSEQ multiplex PCR; in TCRdb, only in-frame clones are kept and a portion is missing. Here the sample spans about 10,000 clones, about 46% being singletons. What these receptors recognize is not known. Sequencing was carried out using CFSE-low (dividing) CD8+ T cells sorted from an allogeneic mixed lymphocyte reaction. These receptors all come from a human donor in good health; the cells came from an allogeneic mixed lymphocyte reaction.

The chain is built from TRBV10-3 and TRBJ2-5, with no clear D. The J call may be mistaken, given a closer DNA end match to TRBJ2-7. CDR1 and CDR2 (germline): ENHRY, SYGVKD. The CDR3 loop spans 11 amino acids. The CDR3 loop is CAISEDYEQYF. CDR3 bases: TGTGCCATCAGTGAAGACTACGAGCAGTACTTC.

This chain links TRBV18 with TRBJ1-3; no firm D call. The germline V and J ends were trimmed by 1 base and 3 bases, with 10 bases remaining between them. From germline, CDR1 is KGHSH and CDR2 LQKENI. The CDR3 length is 15 residues. CDR3 residues: CASSPHSLFGNTIYF. The CDR3 nucleotides read TGTGCCAGCTCACCACATAGTCTTTTTGGAAACACCATATATTTT.

This chain links TRBV5-1 with TRBJ2-1, with D tentatively TRBD2 (5 bases). The ends were cut back, 5 bases at V and 10 bases at J, with 22 bases in the middle. CDR1 is SGHRS and CDR2 is YFSETQ in the germline V gene. The CDR3 sequence is 15 residues long. The CDR3 region is CASRPSAGLSQEQFF. The DNA for the CDR3 is TGCGCCAGCAGGCCCTCGGCCGGACTGTCCCAGGAGCAGTTCTTC.